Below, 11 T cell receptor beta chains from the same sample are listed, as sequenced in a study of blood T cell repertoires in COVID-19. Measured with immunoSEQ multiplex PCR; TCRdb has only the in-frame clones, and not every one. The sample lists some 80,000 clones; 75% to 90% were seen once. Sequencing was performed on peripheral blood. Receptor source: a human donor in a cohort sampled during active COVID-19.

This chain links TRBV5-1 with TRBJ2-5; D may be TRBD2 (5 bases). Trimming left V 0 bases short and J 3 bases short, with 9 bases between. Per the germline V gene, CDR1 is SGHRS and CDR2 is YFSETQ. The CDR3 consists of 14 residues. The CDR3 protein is CASSLGAGEETQYF. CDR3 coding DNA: TGCGCCAGCAGCTTGGGGGCCGGGGAAGAGACCCAGTACTTC.

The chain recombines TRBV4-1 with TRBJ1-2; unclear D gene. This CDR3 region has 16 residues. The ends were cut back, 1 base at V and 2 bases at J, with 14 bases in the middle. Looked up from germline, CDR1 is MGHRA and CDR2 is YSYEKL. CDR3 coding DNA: TGCGCCAGCAGCCAAGGAGGTCTGGTAAGAAACTATGGCTACACCTTC. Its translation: CASSQGGLVRNYGYTF.

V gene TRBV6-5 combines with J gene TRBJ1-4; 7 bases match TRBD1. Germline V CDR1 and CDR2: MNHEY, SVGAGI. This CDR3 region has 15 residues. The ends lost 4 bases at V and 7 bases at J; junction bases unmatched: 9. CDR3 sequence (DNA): TGTGCCAGCAGTTCCTGGGGGGACAGCCTTGAAAAACTGTTTTTT. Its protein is CASSSWGDSLEKLFF.

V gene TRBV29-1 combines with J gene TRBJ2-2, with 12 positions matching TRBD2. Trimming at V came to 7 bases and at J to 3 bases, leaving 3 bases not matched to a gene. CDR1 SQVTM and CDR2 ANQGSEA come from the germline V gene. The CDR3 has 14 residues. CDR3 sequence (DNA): TGCAGCGCCCGGACTAGCGGGGACACCGGGGAGCTGTTTTTT. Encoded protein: CSARTSGDTGELFF.

Written as DNA, the CDR3 is TGTGCCAGTACCCTGGGGACAGAGAGAGCAATGTATGGCTACACCTTC. It codes for CASTLGTERAMYGYTF. V is TRBV19 and J is TRBJ1-2; 7 nucleotides line up with TRBD1. The junction had 16 bases not matched to a gene; V was cut back by 7 bases and J by 5 bases. The CDR3 is 16 amino acids. Germline V lookup: CDR1 LNHDA, CDR2 SQIVND (reference sequence).

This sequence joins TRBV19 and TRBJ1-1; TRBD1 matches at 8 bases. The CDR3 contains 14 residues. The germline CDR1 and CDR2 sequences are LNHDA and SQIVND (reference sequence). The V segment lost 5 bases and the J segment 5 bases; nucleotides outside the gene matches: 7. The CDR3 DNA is TGTGCCAGTAGTGACAGGGGTGTTGGAACTGAAGCTTTCTTT. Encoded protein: CASSDRGVGTEAFF.

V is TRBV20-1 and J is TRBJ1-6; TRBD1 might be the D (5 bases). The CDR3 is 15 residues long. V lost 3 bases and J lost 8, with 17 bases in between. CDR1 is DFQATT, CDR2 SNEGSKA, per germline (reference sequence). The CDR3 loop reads CSASRGTASDSPLHF. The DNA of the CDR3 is TGCAGTGCTAGTCGGGGCACGGCTAGCGATTCACCCCTCCACTTT.

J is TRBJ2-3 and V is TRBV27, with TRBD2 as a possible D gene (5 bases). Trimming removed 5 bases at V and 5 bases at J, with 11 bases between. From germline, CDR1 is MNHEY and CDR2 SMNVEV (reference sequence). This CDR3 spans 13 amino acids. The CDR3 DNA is TGTGCCAGCAGTCCCTTGAGGGAAGATACGCAGTATTTT. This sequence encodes CASSPLREDTQYF.

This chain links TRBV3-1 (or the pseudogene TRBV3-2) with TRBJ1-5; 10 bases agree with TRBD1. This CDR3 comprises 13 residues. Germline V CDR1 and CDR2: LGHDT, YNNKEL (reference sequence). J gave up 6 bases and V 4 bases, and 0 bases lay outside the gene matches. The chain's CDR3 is CASSRTGGQPQHF. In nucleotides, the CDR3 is TGTGCCAGCAGCCGGACAGGGGGTCAGCCCCAGCATTTT.

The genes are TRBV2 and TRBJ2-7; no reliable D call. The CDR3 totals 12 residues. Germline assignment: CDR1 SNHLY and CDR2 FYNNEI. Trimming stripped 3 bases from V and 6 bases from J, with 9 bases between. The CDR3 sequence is CASSDSSVEQYF. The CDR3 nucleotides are TGTGCCAGCAGTGACTCCAGTGTCGAGCAGTACTTC.

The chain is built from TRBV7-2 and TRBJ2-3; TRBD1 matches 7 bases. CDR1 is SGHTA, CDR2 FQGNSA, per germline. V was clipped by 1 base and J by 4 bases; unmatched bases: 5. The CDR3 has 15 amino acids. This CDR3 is CASSLGDRVADTQYF. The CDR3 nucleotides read TGTGCCAGCAGCTTAGGAGACAGGGTAGCAGATACGCAGTATTTT. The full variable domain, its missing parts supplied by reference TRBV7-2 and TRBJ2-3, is GAGVSQSPSNKVTEKGKDVELRCDPISGHTALYWYRQSLGQGLEFLIYFQGNSAPDKSGLPSDRFSAERTGGSVSTLTIQRTQQEDSAVYLCASSLGDRVADTQYFGPGTRLTVL.